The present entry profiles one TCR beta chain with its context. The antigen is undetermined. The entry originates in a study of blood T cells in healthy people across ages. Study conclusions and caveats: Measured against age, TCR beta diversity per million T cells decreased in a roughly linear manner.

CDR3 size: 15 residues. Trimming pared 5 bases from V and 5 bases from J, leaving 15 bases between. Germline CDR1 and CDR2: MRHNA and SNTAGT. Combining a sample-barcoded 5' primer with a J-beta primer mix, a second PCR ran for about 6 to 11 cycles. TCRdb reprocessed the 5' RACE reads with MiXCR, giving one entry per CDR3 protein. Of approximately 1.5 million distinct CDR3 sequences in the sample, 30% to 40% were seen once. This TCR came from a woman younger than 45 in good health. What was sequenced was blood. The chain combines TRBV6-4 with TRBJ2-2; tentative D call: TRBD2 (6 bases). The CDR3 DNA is TGTGCCAGCAGTCGAGGGGATGGACTAACCGGGGAGCTGTTTTTT. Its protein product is CASSRGDGLTGELFF.